The 24 T cell receptor beta chains listed next were all sequenced from one sample in a study of T cell repertoires in cytomegalovirus infection. TCRdb reanalysed the reads using MiXCR and keeps one entry per CDR3 protein. The sample lists 55,000 to 70,000 distinct CDR3 sequences, under 25% occurring once. For these receptors, no antigen is known. Sequenced material: PBMCs, sequenced either directly or after in vitro stimulation (not recorded which). These TCRs come from a human donor in good health (CMV status not recorded). Some clones in this sample may be carry-over from other donors' samples.

The chain couples TRBV19 to TRBJ1-1, with no clear D. V shed 4 bases and J shed 8 bases, with 11 bases lying between them. The CDR3 runs 12 residues. Per the germline V gene, CDR1 is LNHDA and CDR2 is SQIVND (reference sequence). CDR3 sequence reads: CASSNSDAEAFF. DNA for the CDR3: TGTGCCAGTAGTAACAGCGACGCGGAAGCTTTCTTT.

The sample holds a few counts of this clonotype. The chain is built from TRBV4-3 and TRBJ2-3, with no clear D. The CDR3 has 14 residues. The V and J ends lost 4 bases and 4 bases respectively, with 12 bases between them. The germline gives CDR1 LGHNA, CDR2 YSLEER. The CDR3 sequence is CASSRDPGADTQYF. The CDR3 DNA follows: TGCGCCAGCAGCCGAGACCCTGGCGCAGATACGCAGTATTTT.

This clonotype has more than one count but fewer than ten. The V gene is TRBV6-2 or TRBV6-3, the J gene TRBJ2-7; D call uncertain. In germline, CDR1 is MNHEY, CDR2 SVGEGT. CDR3 length: 13 amino acids. V lost 6 bases and J 3 bases, leaving 12 bases between the germline ends. CDR3 bases: TGTGCCAGCAGGGACCTGGGCCGCTACGAGCAGTACGTC. Amino acids: CASRDLGRYEQYV.

The V and J genes are TRBV4-1 and TRBJ1-3, with D possibly TRBD1 on 6 matching bases. The V end lost 6 bases, the J end lost 11 bases, and 14 bases lay between the germline ends. Germline-derived CDR1 and CDR2 are MGHRA and YSYEKL. The CDR3 totals 12 residues. In DNA form, the CDR3 reads TGCGCCAGCAGTCCTGGGGGCGCCGCCATATATTTT. Protein: CASSPGGAAIYF.

The J gene is TRBJ2-5, the V gene TRBV5-1; possible D gene TRBD1, 6 bases. Germline loops: CDR1 SGHRS, CDR2 YFSETQ. The V and J ends lost 8 bases and 1 base respectively, with 15 bases between them. The CDR3 sequence is 14 residues long. The CDR3 spells CASGTSGVQETQYF. The CDR3 coding sequence is TGCGCCAGTGGCACCTCAGGGGTCCAAGAGACCCAGTACTTC.

Only a few counts were recorded for this clonotype. The V gene is TRBV5-4, the J gene TRBJ2-5; a weak D match, TRBD1 (5 bases). Germline V CDR1 and CDR2: SGHNT, YYREEE (reference sequence). V gave up 2 bases and J gave up 2 bases, with 7 bases separating them. The CDR3 runs to 13 residues. The CDR3 here is CASSFRQQETQYF. The CDR3, as DNA: TGTGCCAGCAGCTTTAGACAGCAAGAGACCCAGTACTTC.

This clonotype was counted many times. The rearrangement links TRBV28 to TRBJ2-1; the match to TRBD2 covers 7 bases. The germline V gene has CDR1 MDHEN and CDR2 SYDVKM. V shed 4 bases, J shed 5 bases, and the junction held 5 bases outside the gene matches. The CDR3 is made up of 14 amino acids. The CDR3: CASSSPAGNNEQFF. The DNA for the CDR3 is TGTGCCAGCAGTTCCCCAGCGGGGAACAATGAGCAGTTCTTC.

In this sample, this clonotype turned up many times. The chain links TRBV7-2 to TRBJ1-5; TRBD1 is a possible D gene (6 bases). This CDR3 has 14 amino acids. CDR1 SGHTA and CDR2 FQGNSA come from the germline V gene. The V end lost 5 bases, the J end lost 7 bases, and 15 bases lay between the germline ends. The CDR3 region has the DNA TGTGCCAGCAGCCCCCGACAGGCTGGGCAGCCCCAGCATTTT. Protein: CASSPRQAGQPQHF. Complete variable domain (other parts from reference TRBV7-2 and TRBJ1-5): GAGVSQSPSNKVTEKGKDVELRCDPISGHTALYWYRQSLGQGLEFLIYFQGNSAPDKSGLPSDRFSAERTGGSVSTLTIQRTQQEDSAVYLCASSPRQAGQPQHFGDGTRLSIL.

The chain links TRBV19 to TRBJ2-2; 13 bases fit TRBD2. From germline, CDR1 is LNHDA and CDR2 SQIVND (reference sequence). The V segment lost 6 bases and the J segment 5 bases; nucleotides outside the gene matches: 12. The CDR3 contains 18 residues. CDR3 sequence (DNA): TGTGCCAGTAGACCAACAGGACTAGCGGGAGCCTCTACCGGGGAGCTGTTTTTT. Amino acids: CASRPTGLAGASTGELFF.

Only a few counts were recorded for this clonotype. A junction end diverges from the germline sequence, so it may reflect a read error. The chain has TRBV5-1 and TRBJ2-1, with no clear D. Looked up from germline, CDR1 is SGHRS and CDR2 is YFSETQ. This CDR3 region has 13 residues. The CDR3 DNA follows: TGCGCCAGCAGCTCTCGCTCCGACAATGAGCAGTTCTTC. It codes for CASSSRSDNEQFF.

There are many counts of this clonotype. The rearrangement uses TRBV7-2 and TRBJ1-5; 8 positions match TRBD1. The CDR3 has 15 residues. CDR1 and CDR2 from the germline V gene are SGHTA and FQGNSA. V was clipped by 1 base and J by 7 bases; unmatched bases: 6. In DNA form, the CDR3 reads TGTGCCAGCAGCTTAGAACAGGGGGGAGGACAGCCCCAGCATTTT. Translating it yields CASSLEQGGGQPQHF. The full variable domain, its missing parts supplied by reference TRBV7-2 and TRBJ1-5, is GAGVSQSPSNKVTEKGKDVELRCDPISGHTALYWYRQSLGQGLEFLIYFQGNSAPDKSGLPSDRFSAERTGGSVSTLTIQRTQQEDSAVYLCASSLEQGGGQPQHFGDGTRLSIL.

Note on this clonotype: Sequence at one end of the junction differs from germline and may be a read error. The chain links TRBV5-3 to TRBJ1-2; weak D call: TRBD1 (5 bases). TRBV5-3 has ORF status, its function being uncertain. There are 17 residues in the CDR3. The CDR3 is CASSLTGRAGLSYGYTF. CDR3 in DNA: TGTGCCAGCAGCTTGACCGGCAGGGCGGGTTTATCCTATGGCTACACCTTC.

This clonotype was counted between two and nine times. The chain has TRBV4-3 and TRBJ1-2; maybe TRBD1 (6 bases). Germline V gene sequence: CDR1 LGHNA, CDR2 YSLEER. Trimming pared 2 bases from V and 6 bases from J, leaving 22 bases between. The CDR3 spans 17 residues. As DNA, the CDR3 is TGCGCCAGCAGCCAAAAAATAGATGGGGGGGCTACCAATGGCTACACCTTC. It yields the protein CASSQKIDGGATNGYTF.

The gene calls are TRBV7-2 and TRBJ2-7; D remains unclear. Per the germline V gene, CDR1 is SGHTA and CDR2 is FQGNSA. V gave up 1 base and J gave up 12 bases, with 16 bases separating them. The CDR3 totals 13 residues. Here the CDR3 reads CASSLESNGSPYV. DNA of the CDR3: TGTGCCAGCAGCTTAGAGTCTAACGGGTCTCCGTACGTC.

V is TRBV18 and J is TRBJ1-3; weak D call: TRBD1 (5 bases). CDR3 length equals 16 residues. Deletions cut 3 bases from V and 9 bases from J, with 21 bases between. Germline lookup yields CDR1 KGHSH and CDR2 LQKENI. CDR3 bases: TGTGCCAGCTCACCGCTAGACATCGGGGCCGGCGGCACCATATATTTT. This encodes CASSPLDIGAGGTIYF. Variable domain in full (rest from reference TRBV18 and TRBJ1-3): NAGVMQNPRHLVRRRGQEARLRCSPMKGHSHVYWYRQLPEEGLKFMVYLQKENIIDESGMPKERFSAEFPKEGPSILRIQQVVRGDSAAYFCASSPLDIGAGGTIYFGEGSWLTVV.

The rearrangement links TRBV6-2 or TRBV6-3 to TRBJ2-1, with TRBD1 as a possible D gene (6 bases). Germline assignment: CDR1 MNHEY and CDR2 SVGEGT. V dropped 6 bases and J dropped 0 bases, with 9 bases sitting between them. The CDR3 spans 14 residues. In nucleotides, the CDR3 is TGTGCCAGCAGAGGGGGTGGCTCCTACAATGAGCAGTTCTTC. Its translation is CASRGGGSYNEQFF.

J is TRBJ2-5 and V is TRBV27; 13 bases fit TRBD2. With 4 bases clipped from V and 7 bases from J, the junction kept 6 bases outside the gene matches. The CDR3 loop spans 15 amino acids. Germline V gene sequence: CDR1 MNHEY, CDR2 SMNVEV (reference sequence). The CDR3 coding sequence is TGTGCCAGCAGTTGGACTAGCGGGAGTGATGTGACCCAGTACTTC. It encodes CASSWTSGSDVTQYF.

In its sample, this clonotype was seen a few times. The chain combines TRBV29-1 with TRBJ2-2; maybe TRBD2 (5 bases). Trimming pared 4 bases from V and 6 bases from J, leaving 12 bases between. CDR1 and CDR2 from the germline V gene are SQVTM and ANQGSEA. This CDR3 comprises 13 residues. In DNA, the CDR3 is TGCAGCGTTGGGGCGGTGGAGGCCGGGGAGCTGTTTTTT. Translated: CSVGAVEAGELFF.

This chain links TRBV4-2 with TRBJ2-7; 11 nucleotides agree with TRBD2. The J segment lost 0 bases and the V segment lost 4 bases, leaving 2 bases of the junction unmatched. This CDR3 has 15 amino acids. Germline CDR1 is LGHNA and CDR2 is YNFKEQ. The chain's CDR3 is CASSPTSGSSYEQYF. CDR3 bases: TGTGCCAGCAGCCCAACTAGCGGGAGCTCCTACGAGCAGTACTTC.

This clonotype was found a few times. The chain combines TRBV24-1 with TRBJ2-1, with D tentatively TRBD1 (6 bases). Germline CDR1 and CDR2: KGHDR and SFDVKD. V lost 2 bases and J 8 bases, leaving 12 bases between the germline ends. The CDR3 runs 14 residues. CDR3 DNA: TGTGCCACCAGTGATTCCCAGGGGCTGGATGAGCAGTTCTTC. Translation: CATSDSQGLDEQFF.

This clonotype was detected only a few times. The V and J genes are TRBV4-1 and TRBJ2-2, with 11 bases matching TRBD1. V lost 4 bases to trimming and J lost 5 bases; unmatched junction nucleotides: 6. The CDR3 contains 16 residues. In germline, CDR1 is MGHRA, CDR2 YSYEKL. CDR3 in DNA: TGCGCCAGCAGCCCACCGGGACAGGGGGGGACCGGGGAGCTGTTTTTT. This sequence encodes CASSPPGQGGTGELFF.

This clonotype has only a few counts. The genes are TRBV6-6 and TRBJ2-5; 8 bases are a match to TRBD1. The germline CDR1 and CDR2 sequences are MNHNY and SVGAGI (reference sequence). Unmatched junction bases numbered 13, after V lost 5 bases and J lost 5 bases. This CDR3 spans 16 amino acids. The CDR3 DNA reads TGTGCCAGCAGTCCGTGGGGACAGGTGGGGTTGGAGACCCAGTACTTC. Translated: CASSPWGQVGLETQYF.

This clonotype was detected ten times or more. The J gene is TRBJ1-5, the V gene TRBV7-2; D gene uncertain. Deletions cut 3 bases from V and 0 bases from J, with 3 bases between. Germline V CDR1 and CDR2: SGHTA, FQGNSA. The CDR3 extends over 13 amino acids. Here the CDR3 DNA reads TGTGCCAGCAGCTTCATTAGCAATCAGCCCCAGCATTTT. Amino acid sequence: CASSFISNQPQHF.

This clonotype showed up just a few times. The rearrangement joins TRBV7-9 to TRBJ1-2; TRBD1 is a possible D gene (5 bases). The length of the CDR3 is 15 residues. V gave up 7 bases and J gave up 2 bases, with 17 bases separating them. From germline, CDR1 is SEHNR and CDR2 FQNEAQ (reference sequence). The CDR3 DNA follows: TGTGCCAGCACCGGTGTGCAGGGATCAAACTATGGCTACACCTTC. This gives the protein CASTGVQGSNYGYTF.